The 13 T cell receptor beta chains reported below all come from one sample, sequenced in a study of blood T cell repertoires in COVID-19. Sequenced by immunoSEQ multiplex PCR; TCRdb stores in-frame clones only, minus some. Counted here are under 200,000 clones, roughly 91% occurring once; the ten biggest clones make up about 2.1%. Sample: peripheral blood. These receptors all stem from a man aged 45-60 years who had recovered from COVID-19.

The chain is built from TRBV29-1 and TRBJ2-2, with 8 bases aligning to TRBD1. Germline-derived CDR1 and CDR2 are SQVTM and ANQGSEA. Trimming at V came to 1 base and at J to 0 bases, leaving 4 bases not matched to a gene. This CDR3 has 16 residues. CDR3 in DNA: TGCAGCGTTGAAGGCAGGGGGCGAGCGAACACCGGGGAGCTGTTTTTT. This sequence encodes CSVEGRGRANTGELFF.

This chain connects TRBV19 to TRBJ1-3; possible D gene TRBD1, 5 bases. Germline values: CDR1 LNHDA, CDR2 SQIVND (reference sequence). The CDR3 consists of 14 residues. V was cut by 6 bases and J by 0 bases, with 9 bases left in between. The CDR3 loop is CASSPDSSGNTIYF. DNA for the CDR3: TGTGCCAGTAGCCCAGACAGCTCTGGAAACACCATATATTTT.

This clone occurred a few times. This chain uses TRBV2 with TRBJ2-7, with D unclear. Germline CDR1 reads SNHLY; CDR2 reads FYNNEI. V lost 4 bases and J lost 9, with 10 bases in between. The CDR3 length is 11 residues. CDR3 protein: CASSANMAQYF. CDR3 coding DNA: TGTGCCAGCAGTGCGAATATGGCGCAGTACTTC.

The gene calls are TRBV12-1 and TRBJ2-5; the D call of TRBD1 is as the table states it, not checked on the DNA. TRBV12-1 represents a pseudogene. This CDR3 contains 12 residues. CDR3 in amino acids: CASSPRAETQYF. As DNA, the CDR3 is TGTGCCAGCAGCCCCAGGGCAGAGACCCAGTACTTC.

This clone was counted once. V is TRBV19 and J is TRBJ2-7; a weak D match, TRBD2 (6 bases). The length of the CDR3 is 14 residues. Germline CDR1 is LNHDA and CDR2 is SQIVND (reference sequence). V dropped 5 bases and J dropped 5 bases, with 16 bases sitting between them. CDR3 protein: CASSEQRRGDEQYF. CDR3 sequence (DNA): TGTGCCAGTAGTGAACAAAGGAGGGGAGACGAGCAGTACTTC.

This chain joins TRBV7-8 and TRBJ2-5; 7 positions match TRBD2. Germline CDR1 is SGHVS and CDR2 is FQNEAQ. This CDR3 region has 13 residues. Trimming took 6 bases from V and 2 from J; bases not matched to a gene: 3. CDR3 region: CASSRAGQETQYF. CDR3 bases: TGTGCCAGCAGTAGAGCGGGGCAAGAGACCCAGTACTTC.

The CDR3, as DNA: TGTGCCAGCAGTACCGACAGCGGGGGATCTTTCTTT. It encodes CASSTDSGGSFF. The chain is built from TRBV2 and TRBJ1-1, with D maybe TRBD1 (5 bases). The V and J ends lost 5 bases and 12 bases respectively, with 16 bases between them. CDR1 and CDR2 from the germline V gene are SNHLY and FYNNEI. The CDR3 is 12 amino acids.

CDR3 in amino acids: CATPPRTAQNEPSYEQYF. In DNA form, the CDR3 reads TGTGCCACCCCCCCCCGGACAGCTCAGAACGAACCTTCCTACGAGCAGTACTTC. The chain recombines TRBV27 with TRBJ2-7; tentative D call: TRBD1 (6 bases). Trimming removed 10 bases from V and 1 base from J, with 29 bases in between. The CDR3 sequence is 18 residues long. Per the germline V gene, CDR1 is MNHEY and CDR2 is SMNVEV (reference sequence).

The chain has TRBV28 and TRBJ2-1, with 9 bases that match TRBD2. The CDR3 contains 15 residues. Germline V gives CDR1 MDHEN, CDR2 SYDVKM. The ends lost 4 bases at V and 7 bases at J; junction bases unmatched: 8. DNA for the CDR3: TGTGCCAGCAGTTGGGGACTAGCAGGTCGGAATGAGCAGTTCTTC. It yields the protein CASSWGLAGRNEQFF. The full variable domain, completed using reference TRBV28 and TRBJ2-1, is DVKVTQSSRYLVKRTGEKVFLECVQDMDHENMFWYRQDPGLGLRLIYFSYDVKMKEKGDIPEGYSVSREKKERFSLILESASTNQTSMYLCASSWGLAGRNEQFFGPGTRLTVL.

The chain recombines TRBV5-1 with TRBJ2-1; 9 positions match TRBD2. The V and J ends lost 3 bases and 5 bases, in that order; junction bases with no gene match: 6. This CDR3 has 15 residues. CDR1 is SGHRS and CDR2 is YFSETQ in the germline V gene. CDR3 residues: CASSYRLAGNNEQFF. In DNA, the CDR3 is TGCGCCAGCAGCTACAGGCTAGCGGGAAACAATGAGCAGTTCTTC.

This clone has just one count. This chain connects TRBV7-9 to TRBJ2-7; TRBD1 agrees at 7 bases. From germline, CDR1 is SEHNR and CDR2 FQNEAQ (reference sequence). CDR3 length: 12 residues. V trimming: 5 bases; J trimming: 4 bases; junction bases outside the gene matches: 2. The chain's CDR3 is CASSPGQYEQYF. CDR3 DNA sequence: TGTGCCAGCAGCCCGGGACAGTACGAGCAGTACTTC.

This sequence joins TRBV5-1 and TRBJ2-5; 8 bases match TRBD1. This CDR3 is built from 15 residues. With V trimmed by 2 bases and J by 2 bases, 5 bases remained unmatched. Looked up from germline, CDR1 is SGHRS and CDR2 is YFSETQ. As DNA, the CDR3 is TGCGCCAGCAGCTTAACGACAGGGGCACAAGAGACCCAGTACTTC. Its translation: CASSLTTGAQETQYF.

The chain is built from TRBV9 and TRBJ1-6; TRBD1 is a possible D gene (5 bases). The CDR3 contains 14 residues. The germline V gene encodes CDR1 SGDLS and CDR2 YYNGEE. Trimming removed 0 bases at V and 6 bases at J, with 7 bases between. In nucleotides, the CDR3 is TGTGCCAGCAGCGTAGGGCAGGGTAATTCACCCCTCCACTTT. Residues: CASSVGQGNSPLHF.